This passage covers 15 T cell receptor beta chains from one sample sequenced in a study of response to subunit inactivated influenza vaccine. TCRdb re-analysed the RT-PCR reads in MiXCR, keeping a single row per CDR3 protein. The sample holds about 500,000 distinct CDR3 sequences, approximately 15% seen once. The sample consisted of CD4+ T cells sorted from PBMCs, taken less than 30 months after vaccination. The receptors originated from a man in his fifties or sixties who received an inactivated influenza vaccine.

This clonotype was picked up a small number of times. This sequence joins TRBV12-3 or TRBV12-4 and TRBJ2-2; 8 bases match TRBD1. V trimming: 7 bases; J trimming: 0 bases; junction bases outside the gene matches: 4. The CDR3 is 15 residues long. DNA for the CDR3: TGTGCCAGCACTCCGGGACAGGCGAACACCGGGGAGCTGTTTTTT. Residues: CASTPGQANTGELFF.

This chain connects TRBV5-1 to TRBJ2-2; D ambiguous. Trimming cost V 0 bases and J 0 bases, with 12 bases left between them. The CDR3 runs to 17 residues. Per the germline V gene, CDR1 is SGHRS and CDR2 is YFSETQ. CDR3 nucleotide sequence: TGCGCCAGCAGCTTGGGGATCCAGACGGCGAACACCGGGGAGCTGTTTTTT. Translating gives CASSLGIQTANTGELFF.

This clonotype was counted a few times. The DNA for the CDR3 is TGTGCCAGCAGGAAAGAGGCCGGGGAGCTGTTTTTT. It specifies CASRKEAGELFF. This chain connects TRBV11-2 to TRBJ2-2; D is unresolved. V was shortened by 6 bases and J by 6 bases, with 8 bases between the two germline ends. CDR1 SGHAT and CDR2 FQNNGV come from the germline V gene. This CDR3 has 12 amino acids.

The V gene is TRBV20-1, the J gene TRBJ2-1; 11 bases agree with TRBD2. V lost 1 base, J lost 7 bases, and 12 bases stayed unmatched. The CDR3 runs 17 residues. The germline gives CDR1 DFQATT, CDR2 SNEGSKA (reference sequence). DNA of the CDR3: TGCAGTGCTAGAGCCGGAGCTGGGACTAGCGGCGGGAATGAGCAGTTCTTC. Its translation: CSARAGAGTSGGNEQFF.

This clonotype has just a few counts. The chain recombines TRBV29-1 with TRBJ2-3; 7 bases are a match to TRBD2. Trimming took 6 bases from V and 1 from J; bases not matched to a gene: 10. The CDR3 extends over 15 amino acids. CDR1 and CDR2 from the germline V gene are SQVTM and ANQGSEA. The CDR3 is CSVTPQRGGTDTQYF. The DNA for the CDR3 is TGCAGCGTCACCCCCCAGCGGGGAGGCACAGATACGCAGTATTTT.

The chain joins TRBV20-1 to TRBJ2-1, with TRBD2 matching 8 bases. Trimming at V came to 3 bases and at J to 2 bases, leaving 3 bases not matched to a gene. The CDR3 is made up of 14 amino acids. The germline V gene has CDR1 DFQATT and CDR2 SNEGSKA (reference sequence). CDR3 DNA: TGCAGTGCTAGGGACGGGAGGGCCTACAATGAGCAGTTCTTC. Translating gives CSARDGRAYNEQFF.

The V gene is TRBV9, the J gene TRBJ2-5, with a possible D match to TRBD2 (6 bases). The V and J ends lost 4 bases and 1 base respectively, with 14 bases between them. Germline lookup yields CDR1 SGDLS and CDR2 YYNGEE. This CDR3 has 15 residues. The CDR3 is CASSPGGARQETQYF. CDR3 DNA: TGTGCCAGCAGCCCCGGCGGGGCTCGCCAAGAGACCCAGTACTTC.

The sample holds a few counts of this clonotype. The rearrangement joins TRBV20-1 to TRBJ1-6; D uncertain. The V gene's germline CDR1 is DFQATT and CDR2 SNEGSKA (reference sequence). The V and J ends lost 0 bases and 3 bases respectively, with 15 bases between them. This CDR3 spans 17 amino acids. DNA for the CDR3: TGCAGTGCTAGAGATTCAGCCCGTGGCTACTATAATTCACCCCTCCACTTT. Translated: CSARDSARGYYNSPLHF.

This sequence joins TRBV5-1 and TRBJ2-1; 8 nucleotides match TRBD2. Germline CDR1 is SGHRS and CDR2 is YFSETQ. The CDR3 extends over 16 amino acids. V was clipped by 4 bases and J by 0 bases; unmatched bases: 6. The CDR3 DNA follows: TGCGCCAGCAGCACCGGGGGGGCCATCTCCTACAATGAGCAGTTCTTC. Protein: CASSTGGAISYNEQFF. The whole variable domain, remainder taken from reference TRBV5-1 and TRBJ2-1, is KAGVTQTPRYLIKTRGQQVTLSCSPISGHRSVSWYQQTPGQGLQFLFEYFSETQRNKGNFPGRFSGRQFSNSRSEMNVSTLELGDSALYLCASSTGGAISYNEQFFGPGTRLTVL.

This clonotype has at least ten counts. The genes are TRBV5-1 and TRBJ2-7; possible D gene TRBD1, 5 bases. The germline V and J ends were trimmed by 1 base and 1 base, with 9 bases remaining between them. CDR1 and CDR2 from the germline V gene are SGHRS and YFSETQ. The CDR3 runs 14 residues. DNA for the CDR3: TGCGCCAGCAGCTTGAGCAGGGTTTCCTACGAGCAGTACTTC. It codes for CASSLSRVSYEQYF.

In DNA form, the CDR3 reads TGTGCCAGCAGCTTAGCTTCCGACTTCAACACTGAAGCTTTCTTT. It encodes CASSLASDFNTEAFF. The V call is TRBV7-6, the J call TRBJ1-1, with D hard to call. V lost 0 bases to trimming and J lost 2 bases, with 10 bases between them. The CDR3 contains 15 residues. Germline V gene sequence: CDR1 SGHVS, CDR2 FNYEAQ.

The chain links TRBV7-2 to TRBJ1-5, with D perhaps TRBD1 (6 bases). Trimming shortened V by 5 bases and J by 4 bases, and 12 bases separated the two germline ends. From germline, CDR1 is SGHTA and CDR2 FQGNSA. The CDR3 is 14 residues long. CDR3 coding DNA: TGTGCCAGCAGCAAAACAACAGGGAATCAGCCCCAGCATTTT. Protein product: CASSKTTGNQPQHF.

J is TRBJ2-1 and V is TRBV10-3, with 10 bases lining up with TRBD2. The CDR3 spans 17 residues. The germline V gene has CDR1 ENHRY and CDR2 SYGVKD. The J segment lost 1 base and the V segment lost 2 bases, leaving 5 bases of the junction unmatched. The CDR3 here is CAISEPGLASSYNEQFF. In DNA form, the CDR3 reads TGTGCCATCAGTGAGCCGGGACTAGCGAGTTCCTACAATGAGCAGTTCTTC.

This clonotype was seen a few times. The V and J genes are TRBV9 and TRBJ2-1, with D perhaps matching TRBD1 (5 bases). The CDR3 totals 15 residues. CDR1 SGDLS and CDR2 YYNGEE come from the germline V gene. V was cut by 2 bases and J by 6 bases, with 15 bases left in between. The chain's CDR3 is CASSVSGRVGNEQFF. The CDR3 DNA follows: TGTGCCAGCAGCGTCTCAGGGCGTGTGGGCAATGAGCAGTTCTTC. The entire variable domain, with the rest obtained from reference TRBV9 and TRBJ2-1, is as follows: DSGVTQTPKHLITATGQRVTLRCSPRSGDLSVYWYQQSLDQGLQFLIQYYNGEERAKGNILERFSAQQFPDLHSELNLSSLELGDSALYFCASSVSGRVGNEQFFGPGTRLTVL.

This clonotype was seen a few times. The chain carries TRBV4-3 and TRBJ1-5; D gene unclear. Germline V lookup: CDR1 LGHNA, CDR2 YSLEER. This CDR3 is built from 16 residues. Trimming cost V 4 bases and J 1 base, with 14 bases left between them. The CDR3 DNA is TGCGCCAGCAGCCCCGACACTTTACTCAGCAATCAGCCCCAGCATTTT. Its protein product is CASSPDTLLSNQPQHF.